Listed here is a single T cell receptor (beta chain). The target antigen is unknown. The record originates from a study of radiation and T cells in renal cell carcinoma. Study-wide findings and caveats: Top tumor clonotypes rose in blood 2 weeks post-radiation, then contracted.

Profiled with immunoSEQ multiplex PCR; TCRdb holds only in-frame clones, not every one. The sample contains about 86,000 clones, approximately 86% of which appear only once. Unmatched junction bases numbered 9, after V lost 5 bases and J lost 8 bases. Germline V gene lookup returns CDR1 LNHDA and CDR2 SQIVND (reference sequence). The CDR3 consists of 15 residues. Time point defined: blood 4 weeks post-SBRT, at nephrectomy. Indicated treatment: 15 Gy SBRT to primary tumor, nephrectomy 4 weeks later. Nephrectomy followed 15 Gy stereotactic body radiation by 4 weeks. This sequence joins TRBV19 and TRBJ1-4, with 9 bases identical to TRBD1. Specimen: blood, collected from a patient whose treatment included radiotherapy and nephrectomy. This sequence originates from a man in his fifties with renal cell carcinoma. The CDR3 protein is CASSSWTGVGEKLFF. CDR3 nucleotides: TGTGCCAGTAGTTCATGGACAGGGGTCGGGGAAAAACTGTTTTTT.